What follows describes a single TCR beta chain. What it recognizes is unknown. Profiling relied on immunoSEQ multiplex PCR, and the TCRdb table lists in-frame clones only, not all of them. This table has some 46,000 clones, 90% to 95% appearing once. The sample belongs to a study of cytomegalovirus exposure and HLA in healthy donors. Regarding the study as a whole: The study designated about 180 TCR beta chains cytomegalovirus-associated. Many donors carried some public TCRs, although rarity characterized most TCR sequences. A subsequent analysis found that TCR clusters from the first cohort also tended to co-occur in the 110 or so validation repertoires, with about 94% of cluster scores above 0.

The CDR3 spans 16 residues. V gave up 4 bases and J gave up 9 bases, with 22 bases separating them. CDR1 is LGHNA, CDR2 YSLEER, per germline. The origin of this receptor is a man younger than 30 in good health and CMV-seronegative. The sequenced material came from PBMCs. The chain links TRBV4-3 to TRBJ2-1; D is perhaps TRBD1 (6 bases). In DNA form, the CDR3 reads TGCGCCAGCAGCCGCGGACAGACCAACCTTCAAGGTGAGCAGTTCTTC. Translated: CASSRGQTNLQGEQFF.